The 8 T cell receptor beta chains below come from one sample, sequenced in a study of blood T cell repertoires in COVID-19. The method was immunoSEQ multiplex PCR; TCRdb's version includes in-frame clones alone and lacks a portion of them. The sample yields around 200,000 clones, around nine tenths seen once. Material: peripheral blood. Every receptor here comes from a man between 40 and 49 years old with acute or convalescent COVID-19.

Written as DNA, the CDR3 is TGTGCCAGCAGTTTCCGGGACAGTTATTTATATAGCAATCAGCCCCAGCATTTT. This gives the protein CASSFRDSYLYSNQPQHF. This chain connects TRBV28 to TRBJ1-5; 7 bases match TRBD1. The trim removed 3 bases at V and 0 bases at J, leaving 11 bases unmatched. The CDR3 consists of 18 residues. Per the germline V gene, CDR1 is MDHEN and CDR2 is SYDVKM.

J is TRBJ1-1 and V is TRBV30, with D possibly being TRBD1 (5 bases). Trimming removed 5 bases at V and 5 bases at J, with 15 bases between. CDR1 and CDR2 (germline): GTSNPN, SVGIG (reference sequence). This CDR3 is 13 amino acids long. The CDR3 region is CAWQYAGGTEAFF. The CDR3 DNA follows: TGTGCCTGGCAATACGCGGGGGGAACTGAAGCTTTCTTT.

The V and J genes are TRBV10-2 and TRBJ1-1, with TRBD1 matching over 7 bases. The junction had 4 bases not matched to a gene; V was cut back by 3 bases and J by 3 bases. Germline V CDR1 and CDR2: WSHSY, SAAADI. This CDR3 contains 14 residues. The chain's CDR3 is CASSDSGGHTEAFF. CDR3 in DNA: TGCGCCAGCAGTGACTCAGGGGGGCACACTGAAGCTTTCTTT.

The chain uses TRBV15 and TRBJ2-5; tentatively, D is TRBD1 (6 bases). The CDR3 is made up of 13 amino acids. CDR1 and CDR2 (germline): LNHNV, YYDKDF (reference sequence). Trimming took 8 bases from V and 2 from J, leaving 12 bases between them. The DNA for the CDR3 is TGTGCCACCCGCCAGGGGAGACAAGAGACCCAGTACTTC. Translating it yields CATRQGRQETQYF.

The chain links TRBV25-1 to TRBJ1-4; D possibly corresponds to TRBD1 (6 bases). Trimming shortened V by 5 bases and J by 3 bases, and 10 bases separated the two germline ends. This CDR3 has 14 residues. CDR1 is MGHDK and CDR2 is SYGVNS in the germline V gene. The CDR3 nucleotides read TGTGCCAGCAGTCGGGACAACTCTAATGAAAAACTGTTTTTT. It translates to CASSRDNSNEKLFF.

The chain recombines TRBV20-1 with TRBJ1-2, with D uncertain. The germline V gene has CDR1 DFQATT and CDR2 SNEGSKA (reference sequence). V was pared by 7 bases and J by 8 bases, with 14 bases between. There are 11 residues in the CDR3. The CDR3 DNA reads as TGCAGTGATGGTCGCGCGAGCGGCTACACCTTC. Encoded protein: CSDGRASGYTF.

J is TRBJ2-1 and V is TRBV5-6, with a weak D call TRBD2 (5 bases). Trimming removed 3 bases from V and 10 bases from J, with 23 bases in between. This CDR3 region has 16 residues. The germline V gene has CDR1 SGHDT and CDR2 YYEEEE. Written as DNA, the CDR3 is TGTGCCAGCAGCTCAACCTCGACCTATACGGGATTCGAGCAGTTCTTC. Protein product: CASSSTSTYTGFEQFF.

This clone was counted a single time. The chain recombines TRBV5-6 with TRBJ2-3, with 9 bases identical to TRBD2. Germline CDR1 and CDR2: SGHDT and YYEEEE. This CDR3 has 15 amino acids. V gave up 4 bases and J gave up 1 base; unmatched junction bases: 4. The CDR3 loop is CASSPLAGGTDTQYF. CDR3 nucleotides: TGTGCCAGCAGCCCTTTAGCGGGGGGCACAGATACGCAGTATTTT.